This TCR beta chain was identified in a study of OX40 agonist ivuxolimab in advanced cancers. In terms of the full investigation: Ivuxolimab was a fully human IgG2 agonistic monoclonal antibody targeting the costimulatory receptor OX40 (CD134). Prior anti-PD-1, anti-PD-L1 or anti-CTLA-4 therapy was permitted, and approximately 40% of dose-escalation patients had received checkpoint inhibitors. Partial responses occurred in three dose-escalation patients, of whom one had hepatocellular carcinoma and two had cutaneous melanoma. Peripheral TCRbeta sequencing aimed to test whether ivuxolimab altered TCR sequence diversity and caused clonal T-cell expansion. Intravenous ivuxolimab was administered to patients every 2 weeks at six dose levels: 0.01, 0.1, 0.3, 1.5, 3 and 10 mg/kg. In the dose-escalation cohort, approximately 83% of patients were male, and the mean age was around 65 years with a range of about 20 to 80. The paper reports the monotherapy dose-escalation portion (N of about 52 patients) of the phase I ivuxolimab trial. Of the approximately 50 dose-escalation patients, hepatocellular carcinoma was present in about 19, melanoma in around 15, renal cell carcinoma in 9 and head and neck cancer in 9.

Genomic DNA was extracted from sorted cells for sequencing of the TCRbeta CDR3 region. The immunoSEQ Assay was used to sequence the TCRbeta CDR3 regions. In its TCRdb copy, this immuneACCESS table keeps in-frame sequences only and misses some clones. Where compared with another copy, unresolved V genes explain less than half of these, and the others have no known cause. In this sample the table shows roughly 61,000 clones, approximately 88% of which occur a single time. The ten top clones hold under 4% of the sample. Results the study describes overall, beyond this receptor: After ivuxolimab, expanded clones were on average more numerous among CD8+ T cells than among CD4+ T cells. At doses from 0.1 to 3.0 mg/kg, clonal expansion was seen in both CD4+ and CD8+ blood T cells between baseline and week 6. Low levels of normalized T-cell clonal expansion were also seen in some nonresponding patients. Antigen specificity was not determined for the clonally expanded peripheral T cells. In the 0.1-3.0 mg/kg groups, partial responders were among the patients with the lowest normalized peripheral clonal expansion, particularly in CD8+ T cells.

On this clone itself: Its target antigen remains unknown. Base qualities are not recorded, but no much larger clone differs from it by a single base.

Counted from cysteine to phenylalanine, this CDR3 has 13 amino acids. CDR3 DNA only is kept here, 39 bases in frame from base 1. According to the germline V gene, CDR1 reads MNHEY and CDR2 reads SVGAGI. V and J are trimmed by 6 bases and 5 bases, and the gene matches miss 6 bases of the junction. Patients with a history of autoimmune disease or receiving systemic immunosuppression were excluded from the trial. Peripheral blood for TCR sequencing was collected from all dose cohorts at baseline, on cycle 4 day 1, and on cycle 7 day 1. Samples were obtained from an open-label, multicenter, first-in-human phase I dose-escalation trial of ivuxolimab. Adults with locally advanced or metastatic melanoma, renal cell, hepatocellular, or head and neck squamous cell carcinoma were enrolled in the trial. Before TCR sequencing, CD4+ and CD8+ T cells were separately sorted from peripheral blood.

This clonotype was obtained from an adult with an advanced solid tumor such as melanoma, head and neck, liver or kidney cancer. Sequencing used CD4+ or CD8+ T cells sorted from blood, obtained in a trial of the OX40 agonist ivuxolimab. The V and J genes are TRBV6-5 and TRBJ2-7; TRBD1 lines up with 8 middle nucleotides. The CDR3 region has the sequence CASSSDRVHEQYF. The nucleotide sequence is TGTGCCAGCAGCTCGGACAGGGTCCACGAGCAGTACTTC.